What follows are 7 T cell receptor beta chains derived from one specimen sequenced in a study of CD4 T cells in relation to SARS-CoV-2 and coronaviruses. For these receptors, no antigen is known. CD4+ T cells from unexposed donors were obtained before the COVID-19 pandemic (2011-2018). Isolation of CD4+ T cells took place after 10 days in culture. TCRdb's table, derived via immunoSEQ multiplex PCR, lists solely in-frame clones and lacks some. The sample carries 9,000 to 13,000 clones, 74% recorded once. Sequencing was carried out using CD4+ T cells from PBMCs, cultured in vitro. The receptors shown here come from a human donor in good health.

The V call is TRBV19, the J call TRBJ1-4; D possibly corresponds to TRBD1 (5 bases). V gave up 8 bases and J gave up 8 bases, with 18 bases separating them. The CDR3 loop spans 14 amino acids. CDR1 LNHDA and CDR2 SQIVND come from the germline V gene (reference sequence). CDR3 loop: CASRPQGSGEKLFF. DNA for the CDR3: TGTGCCAGTCGTCCCCAGGGCTCGGGGGAAAAACTGTTTTTT.

This rearrangement joins TRBV5-1 to TRBJ2-3; TRBD2 matches at 14 bases. Looked up from germline, CDR1 is SGHRS and CDR2 is YFSETQ. V dropped 2 bases and J dropped 3; count of bases not matched to a gene: 8. The CDR3 has 18 residues. CDR3 DNA sequence: TGCGCCAGCAGCTTACAACCGGGACTAGCGGGAGTGACAGATACGCAGTATTTT. This gives the protein CASSLQPGLAGVTDTQYF.

The rearrangement joins TRBV6-4 to TRBJ2-1; TRBD2 aligns across 12 bases. The germline V gene encodes CDR1 MRHNA and CDR2 SNTAGT. The trim removed 4 bases at V and 8 bases at J, leaving 6 bases unmatched. The CDR3 spans 15 residues. This chain's CDR3 is CASSASSGGADEQFF. The CDR3 region has the DNA TGTGCCAGCAGTGCCTCTAGCGGGGGGGCCGATGAGCAGTTCTTC.

The chain joins TRBV6-5 to TRBJ2-3; 7 nucleotides match TRBD1. This CDR3 contains 15 residues. Unmatched junction bases numbered 5, after V lost 5 bases and J lost 0 bases. Germline CDR1 MNHEY, CDR2 SVGAGI. The CDR3 nucleotides are TGTGCCAGCAGTATACGGACAGGTAGCACAGATACGCAGTATTTT. Amino acids: CASSIRTGSTDTQYF.

The chain uses TRBV28 and TRBJ1-3, with D uncertain. Germline assignment: CDR1 MDHEN and CDR2 SYDVKM. This CDR3 has 15 residues. The germline V and J ends were trimmed by 0 bases and 0 bases, with 6 bases remaining between them. CDR3 in amino acids: CASSLWVSSGNTIYF. The CDR3 DNA sequence: TGTGCCAGCAGTTTATGGGTGTCCTCTGGAAACACCATATATTTT.

The chain couples TRBV19 to TRBJ1-4; D gene ambiguous. The CDR3 totals 14 residues. Trimming removed 7 bases at V and 0 bases at J, with 9 bases between. The V gene's germline CDR1 is LNHDA and CDR2 SQIVND (reference sequence). The DNA for the CDR3 is TGTGCCAGTATGGCCATGGCAACTAATGAAAAACTGTTTTTT. This sequence encodes CASMAMATNEKLFF.

V is TRBV12-3 or TRBV12-4 and J is TRBJ1-2, with 8 bases that match TRBD1. The CDR3 is 12 amino acids. V shed 3 bases, J shed 7 bases, and the junction held 1 base outside the gene matches. The DNA of the CDR3 is TGTGCCAGCAGTTTGCAGGGGGCTGGCTACACCTTC. Translating it yields CASSLQGAGYTF.